A selection of T cell receptor beta chains follows, all from one sample in a study of blood T cells in healthy people across ages. Each CDR3 protein is one row after TCRdb ran MiXCR on the 5' RACE reads. This sample has approximately 770,000 distinct CDR3 sequences; roughly 64% occur once, and the top ten carry roughly 22%. Sequencing input: blood. The receptors stem from a man aged 25 to 40 in good health. CDR3s include the opening cysteine and the closing phenylalanine or tryptophan. Fields, in order: V gene, J gene, clone size, D gene, CDR3 protein, CDR3 DNA. D genes are given only for firm matches. Clone size is shown for a subset of rows, as once, few, many or a class of expanded clone.

>TRBV7-8|TRBJ2-7|-|TRBD2
CASSLLAGSLYEQYF
TGTGCCAGCAGCCTTCTAGCGGGAAGTCTGTACGAGCAGTACTTC
>TRBV6-2/TRBV6-3|TRBJ1-2|-|TRBD1
CASITGTGAVYGYTF
TGTGCCAGCATCACCGGGACAGGAGCCGTCTATGGCTACACCTTC
>TRBV27|TRBJ2-1|-|-
CASSLSLLGSSYNEQFF
TGTGCCAGCAGTTTATCCCTTCTGGGGAGCTCCTACAATGAGCAGTTCTTC
>TRBV20-1|TRBJ1-2|few|-
CSARDLAISNYGYTF
TGCAGTGCTAGAGATCTGGCAATCTCTAACTATGGCTACACCTTC
>TRBV6-5|TRBJ1-2|-|-
CASSRAGQAGYGYTF
TGTGCCAGCAGCCGGGCCGGGCAGGCAGGCTATGGCTACACCTTC
>TRBV3-1|TRBJ1-2|-|-
CASSQEGSRFYGYTF
TGTGCCAGCAGCCAAGAAGGCAGTCGCTTCTATGGCTACACCTTC
>TRBV2|TRBJ1-2|few|-
CASSDEATVLGYGYTF
TGTGCCAGCAGTGATGAGGCGACAGTACTAGGCTATGGCTACACCTTC
>TRBV4-1|TRBJ2-7|-|TRBD1
CASSQRGQGHYEQYF
TGCGCCAGCAGCCAGCGGGGACAGGGACACTACGAGCAGTACTTC
>TRBV27|TRBJ1-2|-|-
CASSFHGTRYGYTF
TGTGCCAGCAGTTTCCACGGGACCCGCTATGGCTACACCTTC
>TRBV12-3/TRBV12-4|TRBJ2-1|-|-
CASFLGPTGNEQFF
TGTGCCAGCTTCCTGGGGCCTACCGGCAATGAGCAGTTCTTC
>TRBV20-1|TRBJ2-5|once|TRBD1
CSARDGQDGETQYF
TGCAGTGCTAGAGATGGACAGGACGGGGAGACCCAGTACTTC
>TRBV28|TRBJ2-7|-|TRBD1
CVSSLYGRGYSYEQYF
TGTGTCAGCAGTTTATACGGCAGGGGGTACTCCTACGAGCAGTACTTC
>TRBV7-2|TRBJ2-3|-|TRBD2
CASSSKLAGGADTQYF
TGTGCCAGCAGCTCAAAACTAGCGGGAGGTGCAGATACGCAGTATTTT
>TRBV7-2|TRBJ2-1|-|-
CASSPIRTSNEQFF
TGTGCCAGCAGCCCAATCAGAACTAGTAATGAGCAGTTCTTC
>TRBV4-2|TRBJ2-5|-|-
CASSRSPVFQETQYF
TGTGCCAGCAGCCGATCTCCGGTTTTTCAAGAGACCCAGTACTTC
>TRBV28|TRBJ2-1|-|-
CASKQAGGLNEQFF
TGTGCCAGCAAGCAAGCGGGCGGCCTCAATGAGCAGTTCTTC
>TRBV15|TRBJ2-4|many|-
CATSRDNEGNIQYF
TGTGCCACCAGCAGAGATAACGAGGGAAACATTCAGTACTTC
>TRBV6-6|TRBJ2-1|-|TRBD2
CASSSAGTSGKGEQFF
TGTGCCAGCAGTTCGGCCGGGACTAGCGGGAAGGGTGAGCAGTTCTTC
>TRBV7-2|TRBJ2-5|many|-
CASSLRGAQETQYF
TGTGCCAGCAGCTTAAGGGGGGCCCAAGAGACCCAGTACTTC
>TRBV9|TRBJ2-7|-|TRBD2
CASSVGLAANEQYF
TGTGCCAGCAGCGTCGGACTAGCGGCTAACGAGCAGTACTTC
>TRBV20-1|TRBJ2-3|-|-
CSAIPVGLTDTQYF
TGCAGTGCTATCCCAGTGGGACTCACAGATACGCAGTATTTT
>TRBV19|TRBJ1-1|-|-
CASSRGPRTEAFF
TGTGCCAGTAGTCGGGGCCCCCGGACTGAAGCTTTCTTT
>TRBV29-1|TRBJ2-7|-|-
CSVEPEQYF
TGCAGCGTTGAACCCGAGCAGTACTTC
>TRBV27|TRBJ2-4|-|-
CASSHRGADIQYF
TGTGCCAGCAGTCATCGGGGAGCGGACATTCAGTACTTC
>TRBV5-1|TRBJ2-1|few|TRBD2
CASSGSGGLAYNEQFF
TGCGCCAGCAGCGGGAGCGGGGGGCTGGCCTACAATGAGCAGTTCTTC
>TRBV20-1|TRBJ2-5|-|TRBD2
CSARDLLAGFQETQYF
TGCAGTGCTAGAGATCTGTTAGCGGGATTCCAAGAGACCCAGTACTTC
>TRBV6-2/TRBV6-3|TRBJ1-2|-|-
CAHRGSQTYGYTF
TGTGCCCACCGGGGCAGTCAAACCTATGGCTACACCTTC
>TRBV6-5|TRBJ1-2|-|-
CASRLDRAYWGYTF
TGTGCCAGCAGACTCGACCGGGCATATTGGGGCTACACCTTC
>TRBV4-2|TRBJ2-7|many|TRBD1
CASRRDRSSYEQYF
TGTGCCAGCAGACGGGACAGGAGCTCCTACGAGCAGTACTTC
>TRBV6-1|TRBJ1-1|few|TRBD1
CASKLQGVMPIGTEAFF
TGTGCCAGCAAACTACAGGGGGTAATGCCGATTGGCACTGAAGCTTTCTTT
>TRBV10-3|TRBJ1-1|-|-
CAISEGGTAFF
TGTGCCATCAGTGAGGGGGGTACAGCTTTCTTT
>TRBV27|TRBJ1-1|-|TRBD1
CASSPTGQGLEAFF
TGTGCCAGCAGTCCGACGGGACAGGGGTTGGAAGCTTTCTTT
>TRBV4-2|TRBJ2-7|few|-
CASGLELGISYEQYF
TGTGCCAGCGGATTGGAGTTAGGTATCAGCTACGAGCAGTACTTC
>TRBV10-3|TRBJ1-6|-|TRBD1
CAIRASTGGGSPLHF
TGTGCCATCAGAGCGTCGACAGGGGGCGGTTCACCCCTCCACTTT
>TRBV20-1|TRBJ2-7|once|TRBD1
CSASRNLGQLAYEQYF
TGCAGTGCTAGTAGGAATTTGGGACAGCTCGCCTACGAGCAGTACTTC
>TRBV29-1|TRBJ2-6|once|TRBD1
CSVASRGQGRSGANVLTF
TGCAGCGTTGCGAGTCGTGGACAGGGACGCTCTGGGGCCAACGTCCTGACTTTC
>TRBV20-1|TRBJ2-5|-|-
CSAPGAQGTQYF
TGCAGTGCCCCCGGGGCTCAAGGGACCCAGTACTTC